This T cell receptor beta chain is drawn from a study of CD8+CD57+ T cells in acquired aplastic anemia. Study summary: Sorted CD4+ plus CD8+ cells gave DNA averaging roughly 3.5 ug. An average of roughly 11 million reads for CD4+ cells was obtained from healthy donors.

The TCR beta profiling, which covered VDJ combination and CDR3 sequence, was carried out using genomic DNA as the template. Each CDR3 protein gets one entry after TCRdb re-called the reads with MiXCR. The sample includes tens of thousands of distinct CDR3 sequences, about half of them seen just once. Comment on this clonotype: Antigen: not known.

Germline V gene data show CDR1 as MGHDK and CDR2 as SYGVNS. V was shortened by 3 bases and J by 1 base, with 13 bases between the two germline ends. CDR3 length: 15 amino acids. Study findings and constraints: Between the patient and control groups, CD8+ Simpson's diversity did not differ significantly. The study identified roughly 29 CD8+ CDR3 sequences shared by patients and controls.

Material for sequencing was sorted CD4+, CD8+, or CD8+CD57+ T cells (not recorded which) from PBMCs. This TCR came from a human donor in good health, serving as a control. The chain combines TRBV25-1 with TRBJ2-7; D might be TRBD1 or TRBD2, each matching 5 bases. The CDR3 bases are TGTGCCAGCAGTGATCGAGGGGCAAGATCCTACGAGCAGTACTTC. Encoded protein: CASSDRGARSYEQYF.